The 16 T cell receptor beta chains given below trace back to one sample, sequenced in a study of cytomegalovirus exposure and HLA in healthy donors. The PCR contained 60 Vbeta and 13 Jbeta primers. Profiling relied on immunoSEQ multiplex PCR, and the TCRdb table lists in-frame clones only, not all of them. Altogether under 200,000 clones are present, about 13% being singletons, with the ten largest covering 7.5% to 10%. Sequencing was performed on PBMCs. The receptor set was obtained from a man aged 50-59 years in good health and CMV-seropositive.

The CDR3 DNA sequence: TGTGCCAGTAGTAACCCCGGACAGCCGGGAGGAGATACGCAGTATTTT. Translated: CASSNPGQPGGDTQYF. The chain recombines TRBV19 with TRBJ2-3, with D tentatively TRBD2 (7 bases). The CDR3 sequence is 16 residues long. V lost 4 bases, J lost 5 bases, and 19 bases lay in between. Germline V gene data show CDR1 as LNHDA and CDR2 as SQIVND (reference sequence).

This clone has more than one count but fewer than ten. V and J are TRBV4-3 and TRBJ1-5; D remains unclear. The length of the CDR3 is 13 residues. Trimming shortened V by 0 bases and J by 5 bases, and 5 bases separated the two germline ends. Germline CDR1 and CDR2: LGHNA and YSLEER. CDR3 protein: CASSQDYHQPQHF. CDR3 in DNA: TGCGCCAGCAGCCAAGATTATCATCAGCCCCAGCATTTT.

This rearrangement joins TRBV4-3 to TRBJ2-3; 14 nucleotides match TRBD2. This CDR3 spans 18 amino acids. J lost 5 bases, V lost 3 bases, and 10 bases had no gene match. Per the germline V gene, CDR1 is LGHNA and CDR2 is YSLEER. This CDR3 is CASSHFPTGTSGGDTQYF. CDR3 coding DNA: TGCGCCAGCAGCCACTTCCCCACCGGGACTAGCGGGGGAGATACGCAGTATTTT.

This clone was recorded a few times. This chain joins TRBV10-3 and TRBJ2-7, with 10 positions matching TRBD2. This CDR3 is built from 15 residues. V was pared by 3 bases and J by 6 bases, with 8 bases of the junction left unmatched. Germline assignment: CDR1 ENHRY and CDR2 SYGVKD. The CDR3 coding sequence is TGTGCCATCAGTGAACAAGCGGGGGGGCCAGGCGAGCAGTACTTC. Residues: CAISEQAGGPGEQYF.

This chain connects TRBV18 to TRBJ2-3, with TRBD2 matching 10 bases. Germline CDR1 and CDR2: KGHSH and LQKENI. The CDR3 runs to 16 residues. Germline trimming cut 3 bases from V and 8 bases from J; bases unmatched to any gene: 11. CDR3 region: CASSPMESGGAVTQYF. In nucleotides, the CDR3 is TGTGCCAGCTCACCGATGGAAAGCGGGGGGGCCGTTACGCAGTATTTT.

CDR3 DNA: TGCGCCAGCAGCCACGAACTCCCCTCACCCCTCCACTTT. Its translation is CASSHELPSPLHF. V and J are TRBV4-3 and TRBJ1-6; D is undetermined. Germline CDR1 LGHNA, CDR2 YSLEER. Trimming stripped 3 bases from V and 10 bases from J, with 10 bases between. The CDR3 length is 13 residues.

This clone has more than one count but fewer than ten. The chain joins TRBV6-5 to TRBJ1-2, with D tentatively TRBD1 (5 bases). Trimming left V 6 bases short and J 5 bases short, with 13 bases between. Looked up from germline, CDR1 is MNHEY and CDR2 is SVGAGI. This CDR3 has 13 residues. CDR3 sequence: CASRGTGEYGYTF. CDR3 nucleotide sequence: TGTGCCAGCAGGGGGACTGGAGAGTATGGCTACACCTTC.

This sequence joins TRBV27 and TRBJ2-2; weak D call: TRBD2 (5 bases). Trimming shortened V by 6 bases and J by 0 bases, and 11 bases separated the two germline ends. The CDR3 runs 15 residues. Germline-derived CDR1 and CDR2 are MNHEY and SMNVEV (reference sequence). CDR3 sequence: CASSRAGANTGELFF. CDR3 DNA sequence: TGTGCCAGCAGCCGGGCCGGGGCGAACACCGGGGAGCTGTTTTTT.

This clone has more than one count but fewer than ten. The chain employs TRBV5-4 and TRBJ2-1; the D gene is possibly TRBD2 (6 bases). CDR3 size: 14 residues. Trimming cost V 0 bases and J 3 bases, with 7 bases left between them. Germline CDR1 SGHNT, CDR2 YYREEE (reference sequence). DNA for the CDR3: TGTGCCAGCAGCTTGGGGGACTTCTACAATGAGCAGTTCTTC. Encoded protein: CASSLGDFYNEQFF.

The chain employs TRBV4-3 and TRBJ2-1, with TRBD2 identical over 9 bases. This CDR3 spans 15 amino acids. Trimming cost V 0 bases and J 7 bases; bases outside gene matches: 4. Germline V CDR1 and CDR2: LGHNA, YSLEER. CDR3 protein: CASSQEASGVNEQFF. In nucleotides, the CDR3 is TGCGCCAGCAGCCAAGAAGCTAGCGGGGTTAATGAGCAGTTCTTC.

This clone was counted a few times. This chain joins TRBV25-1 and TRBJ1-3; possible D gene TRBD1, 5 bases. With 5 bases removed from V and 0 bases from J, the gap between germline ends came to 17 bases. This CDR3 region has 17 residues. Germline assignment: CDR1 MGHDK and CDR2 SYGVNS. The CDR3 DNA follows: TGTGCCAGCAGTCACCTTACGGGACTCAACTCTGGAAACACCATATATTTT. Protein sequence: CASSHLTGLNSGNTIYF.

This clone has just a few counts. V gene TRBV15 combines with J gene TRBJ2-2; D possibly corresponds to TRBD1 (5 bases). This CDR3 comprises 14 residues. V was shortened by 5 bases and J by 2 bases, with 9 bases between the two germline ends. The germline V gene has CDR1 LNHNV and CDR2 YYDKDF (reference sequence). The CDR3 protein is CATSVGANTGELFF. The CDR3 coding sequence is TGTGCCACCAGCGTAGGGGCAAACACCGGGGAGCTGTTTTTT.

The chain couples TRBV4-3 to TRBJ1-1, with a tentative D call TRBD1 (6 bases). Per the germline V gene, CDR1 is LGHNA and CDR2 is YSLEER. V was pared by 0 bases and J by 1 base, with 9 bases between. The CDR3 is 15 amino acids. The CDR3 protein is CASSQDGGGNTEAFF. CDR3 DNA sequence: TGCGCCAGCAGCCAAGATGGGGGCGGGAACACTGAAGCTTTCTTT.

This chain joins TRBV30 and TRBJ2-1; possible D gene TRBD1, 6 bases. The CDR3 is 16 residues long. The germline V gene has CDR1 GTSNPN and CDR2 SVGIG (reference sequence). Trimming removed 2 bases at V and 3 bases at J, with 17 bases between. The DNA for the CDR3 is TGTGCCTGGAGTATTTCGACAGGTTTGGTCTACAATGAGCAGTTCTTC. Its translation is CAWSISTGLVYNEQFF.

This clone has more than one count but fewer than ten. Here the CDR3 reads CASSWGQGIIKETQYF. The CDR3 nucleotides are TGTGCCAGCAGCTGGGGACAGGGGATCATCAAGGAGACCCAGTACTTC. The chain combines TRBV13 with TRBJ2-5, with 10 positions matching TRBD1. Trimming cost V 4 bases and J 5 bases; bases outside gene matches: 10. The CDR3 totals 16 residues. Germline V CDR1 and CDR2: PRHDT, FYEKMQ (reference sequence).

This clone was recorded a few times. The CDR3 nucleotides are TGCGCCAGCAGTGAGCCTCGTCGGCAGGGGATAACCTACGAGCAGTACGTC. Encoded protein: CASSEPRRQGITYEQYV. This rearrangement joins TRBV10-2 to TRBJ2-7; D may be TRBD1 (6 bases). CDR1 and CDR2 (germline): WSHSY, SAAADI. The CDR3 contains 17 residues. V lost 2 bases to trimming and J lost 2 bases, with 19 bases between them.